One sample yielded the 27 T cell receptor beta chains listed below, sequenced in a study of CD4 and CD8 cells across lung adenocarcinoma regions. TCRdb analysed the PCR reads with MiXCR anew, one entry per CDR3 protein. The profile shows about 14,000 distinct CDR3 sequences, roughly 47% of them singletons. Source material: CD4+ T cells from the center of a lung tumor. These receptors were collected from a male donor with lung adenocarcinoma. The CD4 and CD8 labels of this study may be unreliable.

The chain is built from TRBV4-2 and TRBJ2-1; 8 nucleotides line up with TRBD2. Germline loops: CDR1 LGHNA, CDR2 YNFKEQ. The length of the CDR3 is 16 residues. V gave up 2 bases and J gave up 6 bases; unmatched junction bases: 9. This chain's CDR3 is CASSQTLAVGVNEQFF. The CDR3 DNA reads as TGTGCCAGCAGCCAAACACTAGCGGTCGGGGTCAATGAGCAGTTCTTC.

V and J are TRBV6-1 and TRBJ2-3; D gene unclear. The CDR3 has 16 amino acids. The germline V gene has CDR1 MNHNS and CDR2 SASEGT. V was cut by 6 bases and J by 12 bases, with 28 bases left in between. For the CDR3, the DNA is TGTGCCAGCAGGGGAATCGGGCGCAGGAACACAGAGACCCAGTATTTT. Translation gives CASRGIGRRNTETQYF.

The rearrangement joins TRBV7-8 to TRBJ1-6; D is ambiguous. Deletions cut 1 base from V and 5 bases from J, with 6 bases between. There are 14 residues in the CDR3. From germline, CDR1 is SGHVS and CDR2 FQNEAQ. The CDR3 DNA reads TGTGCCAGCAGCTTAGGGATCCATAATTCACCCCTCCACTTT. This gives the protein CASSLGIHNSPLHF.

This clonotype was detected many times. The CDR3 bases are TGTGCCAGCAGCCGGGAACAAAGAAATAACTATGGCTACACCTTC. This translates into CASSREQRNNYGYTF. The chain couples TRBV6-1 to TRBJ1-2; D ambiguous. Looked up from germline, CDR1 is MNHNS and CDR2 is SASEGT. The CDR3 totals 15 residues. Trimming stripped 6 bases from V and 1 base from J, with 15 bases between.

This rearrangement joins TRBV4-1 to TRBJ1-2; D is uncertain. V was trimmed by 1 base and J by 1 base, leaving 10 bases between them. In germline, CDR1 is MGHRA, CDR2 YSYEKL. This CDR3 spans 15 amino acids. The CDR3 loop reads CASSQGEVYNYGYTF. CDR3 DNA: TGCGCCAGCAGCCAAGGGGAAGTCTATAACTATGGCTACACCTTC.

This clonotype was seen only a few times. The V gene is TRBV12-3 or TRBV12-4, the J gene TRBJ2-1; D call uncertain. The end of the DNA fits TRBJ2-7 better, so the J call may be wrong. The CDR3 is 11 residues long. CDR3: CASSSYYEQYF. CDR3 bases: TGTGCCAGCAGTTCCTACTACGAGCAGTACTTC.

This clonotype appeared a few times. A much larger clone is a single base away; this may be a read error. The CDR3 loop reads CASSEGFLVEQYF. The CDR3 DNA sequence: TGTGCCAGCAGTGAAGGATTCCTAGTTGAGCAGTACTTC. The V gene is TRBV6-1, the J gene TRBJ2-3; no clear D. The J call may be faulty, since TRBJ2-7 better matches the DNA end. The CDR3 covers 13 residues. The germline CDR1 and CDR2 sequences are MNHNS and SASEGT.

Worth noting for this clonotype: At one end, the junction sequence differs from germline, possibly due to a read error. The chain combines TRBV4-2 with TRBJ2-3; D uncertain. The CDR3 loop spans 16 amino acids. Germline CDR1 and CDR2: LGHNA and YNFKEQ. The CDR3 sequence: CASSQDGATAPETQYF. As DNA, the CDR3 is TGTGCCAGCAGCCAAGACGGCGCCACCGCCCCAGAGACCCAGTATTTC.

Concerning this clonotype: At one end, the junction sequence differs from germline, possibly due to a read error. As DNA, the CDR3 is TGTGGCAGCATTCAGAGGGAAGGACACACAAATACGCAGTATTTC. This gives the protein CGSIQREGHTNTQYF. The rearrangement uses TRBV6-1 and TRBJ2-3; possibly TRBD1 or TRBD2 for D (5 bases each). The CDR3 spans 15 residues. Looked up from germline, CDR1 is MNHNS and CDR2 is SASEGT.

The chain combines TRBV10-2 with TRBJ2-5, with 16 bases that match TRBD2. The CDR3 is made up of 17 amino acids. The germline V gene has CDR1 WSHSY and CDR2 SAAADI. Trimming took 6 bases from V and 1 from J; bases not matched to a gene: 5. The CDR3 is CASSGGLAGGFQETQYF. The CDR3, as DNA: TGCGCCAGCAGCGGGGGACTAGCGGGGGGGTTCCAAGAGACCCAGTACTTC.

This clonotype occurred a few times. The chain recombines TRBV11-2 with TRBJ1-2, with D possibly being TRBD1 (5 bases). V was cut by 1 base and J by 5 bases, with 14 bases left in between. The CDR3 spans 15 residues. CDR1 is SGHAT and CDR2 is FQNNGV in the germline V gene. CDR3 coding DNA: TGTGCCAGCAGCTTAGGGAGGGACGGATATTATGGCTACACCTTC. It encodes CASSLGRDGYYGYTF.

About this clonotype: At one end, the junction sequence differs from germline, possibly due to a read error. This chain links TRBV10-3 with TRBJ2-2; D may be TRBD2 (5 bases). Judging by the DNA end, TRBJ2-3 fits better; the J call may be wrong. The CDR3 length is 15 residues. Germline V gene sequence: CDR1 ENHRY, CDR2 SYGVKD. The CDR3 DNA sequence: TGTGCCCTCAGACTCCAGGCCGTAAGCCCCGGGGCGCAGTATTTT. Protein sequence: CALRLQAVSPGAQYF.

By proportion, this clonotype is medium-sized. The J gene is TRBJ2-2, the V gene TRBV6-6, with a possible D match to TRBD2 (5 bases). CDR3 length equals 15 residues. The germline V gene encodes CDR1 MNHNY and CDR2 SVGAGI (reference sequence). Deletions cut 2 bases from V and 6 bases from J, with 13 bases between. The DNA of the CDR3 is TGTGCCAGCAGTTACCGGGGTAACCCTCCCGGGGAGCTGTTTTTT. This sequence encodes CASSYRGNPPGELFF.

This clonotype showed up just a few times. The chain combines TRBV4-1 with TRBJ2-3, with D perhaps assigned TRBD1 or TRBD2 (5 bases each). This CDR3 has 14 amino acids. V lost 4 bases, J lost 3 bases, and 11 bases lay in between. Germline V lookup: CDR1 MGHRA, CDR2 YSYEKL. The CDR3 DNA follows: TGCGCCAGCAGCCGATGGGACGGTACAGATACGCAGTATTTT. It translates to CASSRWDGTDTQYF.

On this clonotype: Sequence at one end of the junction differs from germline and may be a read error. The chain uses TRBV6-1 and TRBJ2-3, with D possibly matching TRBD2 (5 bases). There are 13 residues in the CDR3. Germline CDR1 and CDR2: MNHNS and SASEGT. The CDR3 nucleotides read TGTGCCAGGGGGTTGAGGGCCCCAGACATGCAGTACTTT. Translating it yields CARGLRAPDMQYF.

This clonotype is labeled medium-sized (0.01 to 0.1%). The V and J genes are TRBV10-3 and TRBJ2-4; weak D call: TRBD2 (5 bases). The CDR3 loop spans 15 amino acids. The germline V and J ends were trimmed by 4 bases and 1 base, with 11 bases remaining between them. CDR1 ENHRY and CDR2 SYGVKD come from the germline V gene. The CDR3 loop reads CAISASIEAKNIQYF. The CDR3 DNA reads TGTGCCATCAGTGCTAGCATTGAGGCCAAAAACATTCAGTACTTC.

This sequence joins TRBV7-3 and TRBJ2-1, with D perhaps TRBD1 (6 bases). Per germline, CDR1 SGHTA and CDR2 FQGTGA. The CDR3 length is 15 residues. V lost 0 bases to trimming and J lost 2 bases, with 8 bases between them. CDR3 sequence (DNA): TGTGCCAGCAGCTTAACAGGGGGAACCTACAATGAGCAGTTCTTC. Its protein product is CASSLTGGTYNEQFF.

Note on this clonotype: One end of the junction varies from germline; a read error may be responsible. The CDR3 sequence is CARGMGGRDPETQYF. DNA of the CDR3: TGTGCCAGGGGGATGGGGGGTCGTGACCCAGAGACGCAGTACTTT. The chain couples TRBV27 to TRBJ2-1, with D possibly being TRBD2 (6 bases). CDR1 is MNHEY and CDR2 is SMNVEV in the germline V gene (reference sequence). CDR3 size: 15 residues.

By share, this clonotype counts as medium-sized. The chain uses TRBV6-1 and TRBJ2-2; the D is unclear. The germline V gene has CDR1 MNHNS and CDR2 SASEGT. This CDR3 is 15 amino acids long. Between the trimmed V and J ends, which lost 2 bases and 2 bases, there was a span of 9 bases. For the CDR3, the DNA is TGTGCCAGCAGTGAACGAGTGGGAAACACCGGGGAGCTGTTTTTT. It yields the protein CASSERVGNTGELFF.

This clonotype was detected ten times or more. This chain links TRBV6-1 with TRBJ2-7, with TRBD2 matching over 9 bases. V was clipped by 5 bases and J by 5 bases; unmatched bases: 10. Germline values: CDR1 MNHNS, CDR2 SASEGT. The CDR3 covers 15 residues. DNA for the CDR3: TGTGCCAGCAGTACAGCGGGGGCGGGAGGGAACGAGCAGTACTTC. Residues: CASSTAGAGGNEQYF.

This sequence joins TRBV20-1 and TRBJ2-1; 10 positions match TRBD2. The J call may be mistaken, given a closer DNA end match to TRBJ2-7. From germline, CDR1 is DFQATT and CDR2 SNEGSKA (reference sequence). The CDR3 has 14 amino acids. Written as DNA, the CDR3 is TGCAGTGCGGGGATTAGCGGGGGGTCGGATGAGCAGTACTTC. It yields the protein CSAGISGGSDEQYF.

This clonotype was seen a handful of times. The CDR3 spells CAGQGRTNEKLFF. The CDR3, as DNA: TGTGCCGGTCAGGGAAGAACTAATGAAAAACTGTTTTTT. This sequence joins TRBV28 and TRBJ1-4, with D possibly matching TRBD1 (5 bases). V was shortened by 11 bases and J by 1 base, with 11 bases between the two germline ends. The germline V gene has CDR1 MDHEN and CDR2 SYDVKM. This CDR3 spans 13 amino acids.

This chain joins TRBV6-1 and TRBJ2-1; 9 bases fit TRBD2. From germline, CDR1 is MNHNS and CDR2 SASEGT. The CDR3 length is 14 residues. The V gene end was trimmed by 6 bases and the J gene end by 10 bases; junction bases not matched to a gene: 10. The CDR3 sequence is CASRKTSGAYEQFF. In DNA, the CDR3 is TGTGCCAGCAGGAAGACTAGCGGCGCCTACGAGCAGTTCTTC.

V usage is TRBV4-1 and J usage is TRBJ2-1; D possibly uses TRBD1 or TRBD2 (6 bases each). Trimming removed 1 base from V and 10 bases from J, with 26 bases in between. CDR3 length equals 18 residues. Looked up from germline, CDR1 is MGHRA and CDR2 is YSYEKL. The CDR3 here is CASSQGPQGRGLSYEQFF. The CDR3 bases are TGCGCCAGCAGCCAAGGCCCCCAGGGCCGGGGGCTGTCCTACGAGCAGTTCTTC.

This clonotype was seen just once. At one end the junction does not follow the germline gene, possibly because of a read error. The V gene is TRBV7-2, the J gene TRBJ1-5, with 8 bases aligning to TRBD1. Germline CDR1 is SGHTA and CDR2 is FQGNSA. This CDR3 comprises 16 residues. CDR3 nucleotide sequence: TGTGCCAGCAGCCTTCAGGGGGCTTCGAGCAATCAGCCCCTGCATTTT. It specifies CASSLQGASSNQPLHF.

To note about this clonotype: At one boundary the junction diverges from the germline segment, which might be a read error. The chain carries TRBV6-2 or TRBV6-3 and TRBJ2-1; tentatively, D is TRBD1 (5 bases). The DNA end favors TRBJ2-5, so the J call may be wrong. Per the germline V gene, CDR1 is MNHEY and CDR2 is SVGEGT. The CDR3 length is 13 residues. The CDR3 protein is CASTPSGQGTQYF. CDR3 in DNA: TGTGCCAGCACCCCGTCAGGGCAAGGGACCCAGTACTTC.

This clonotype turned up a few times. The chain combines TRBV6-2 or TRBV6-3 with TRBJ2-5; TRBD2 matches at 11 bases. The J call may be mistaken, given a closer DNA end match to TRBJ2-7. CDR1 and CDR2 from the germline V gene are MNHEY and SVGEGT. The CDR3 totals 15 residues. CDR3 coding DNA: TGTGCCAGCAGCCGGGGACTAGCGGCCTCCTACGAGCAGTACTTC. This codes for CASSRGLAASYEQYF.